These 29 T cell receptor beta chains share one sample of origin, sequenced in a study of circulating and synovial CD4+ cells in juvenile arthritis. Here immunoSEQ multiplex PCR was the method, and the copy in TCRdb shows in-frame clones only, minus some. The sample shows some 33,000 clones, approximately 94% of them seen only once. Sequenced input: CD4+ T cells from blood. The receptors stem from a human donor with juvenile idiopathic arthritis.

The V and J genes are TRBV2 and TRBJ2-7; 11 bases match TRBD1. The germline CDR1 and CDR2 sequences are SNHLY and FYNNEI. The CDR3 is made up of 13 amino acids. V gave up 6 bases and J gave up 4 bases; unmatched junction bases: 2. CDR3 region: CASRGTGGYEQYF. CDR3 DNA sequence: TGTGCCAGCAGGGGGACAGGGGGATACGAGCAGTACTTC.

The chain employs TRBV5-1 and TRBJ1-2; 7 bases are shared with TRBD1. This CDR3 is built from 15 residues. CDR1 SGHRS and CDR2 YFSETQ come from the germline V gene. After removal of 5 bases from V and 2 bases from J, the junction contained 9 bases not matched to a gene. CDR3 region: CASSLRQGLNYGYTF. The CDR3 DNA reads TGCGCCAGCAGTCTTAGACAGGGTCTCAACTATGGCTACACCTTC.

This clone was recorded once. The sample has other DNA sequences that encode this CDR3 too. V is TRBV4-3 and J is TRBJ1-3, with TRBD1 matching over 9 bases. The CDR3 sequence is 15 residues long. Trimming took 1 base from V and 4 from J; bases not matched to a gene: 2. CDR1 LGHNA and CDR2 YSLEER come from the germline V gene. Here the CDR3 reads CASSQGGTGGNTIYF. DNA for the CDR3: TGCGCCAGCAGCCAAGGCGGGACAGGGGGAAACACCATATATTTT.

This sequence joins TRBV6-5 and TRBJ1-2; 7 bases align to TRBD1. The CDR3 has 15 amino acids. J gave up 7 bases and V 0 bases, and 8 bases lay outside the gene matches. The germline CDR1 and CDR2 sequences are MNHEY and SVGAGI. DNA of the CDR3: TGTGCCAGCAGTTACTCCAGGGGGAATCTAATTGGCTACACCTTC. The encoded protein is CASSYSRGNLIGYTF.

V usage is TRBV10-3 and J usage is TRBJ1-1; D perhaps matches TRBD1 (5 bases). The germline gives CDR1 ENHRY, CDR2 SYGVKD. Deletions cut 11 bases from V and 1 base from J, with 23 bases between. The CDR3 has 16 residues. The CDR3 protein is CASYQPGLGGNTEAFF. The CDR3 nucleotides read TGTGCCTCGTACCAACCTGGGCTCGGGGGGAACACTGAAGCTTTCTTT.

The chain carries TRBV15 and TRBJ2-7; TRBD2 agrees at 9 bases. Germline assignment: CDR1 LNHNV and CDR2 YYDKDF (reference sequence). The CDR3 length is 16 residues. The V gene end was trimmed by 1 base and the J gene end by 5 bases; junction bases not matched to a gene: 9. The CDR3 coding sequence is TGTGCCACCAGCAGAGCACCTAGCGGGGTGAACAACGAGCAGTACTTC. Protein: CATSRAPSGVNNEQYF.

J is TRBJ2-7 and V is TRBV5-6; TRBD1 matches 7 bases. Per germline, CDR1 SGHDT and CDR2 YYEEEE. Trimming took 4 bases from V and 6 from J; bases not matched to a gene: 4. This CDR3 comprises 12 residues. DNA of the CDR3: TGTGCCAGCAGCCTCCGACAGGGCGAGCAGTACTTC. Amino acid sequence: CASSLRQGEQYF.

This clone was found once. V and J are TRBV5-1 and TRBJ1-4; D ambiguous. Germline CDR1 reads SGHRS; CDR2 reads YFSETQ. The V and J ends lost 0 bases and 8 bases respectively, with 11 bases between them. This CDR3 contains 14 residues. CDR3 sequence: CASSLARVAEKLFF. Written as DNA, the CDR3 is TGCGCCAGCAGCTTGGCCCGGGTCGCGGAAAAACTGTTTTTT. Together with reference TRBV5-1 and TRBJ1-4, the CDR3 gives the full variable domain: KAGVTQTPRYLIKTRGQQVTLSCSPISGHRSVSWYQQTPGQGLQFLFEYFSETQRNKGNFPGRFSGRQFSNSRSEMNVSTLELGDSALYLCASSLARVAEKLFFGSGTQLSVL.

The rearrangement links TRBV19 to TRBJ1-1; 7 bases map to TRBD1. Germline V gene data show CDR1 as LNHDA and CDR2 as SQIVND (reference sequence). V was pared by 7 bases and J by 4 bases, with 18 bases of the junction left unmatched. The CDR3 contains 17 residues. This CDR3 reads CASKETGIRYFGTEAFF. CDR3 bases: TGTGCCAGTAAAGAGACAGGGATTCGTTATTTTGGCACTGAAGCTTTCTTT.

The table lists this clone with a few counts. V gene TRBV7-6 combines with J gene TRBJ1-4, with TRBD1 matching 8 bases. J gave up 0 bases and V 1 base, and 4 bases lay outside the gene matches. Germline V lookup: CDR1 SGHVS, CDR2 FNYEAQ. The CDR3 consists of 17 residues. The chain's CDR3 is CASSLEPTGATNEKLFF. In nucleotides, the CDR3 is TGTGCCAGCAGCTTAGAACCGACAGGGGCAACTAATGAAAAACTGTTTTTT.

The chain recombines TRBV29-1 with TRBJ2-7; 9 bases are shared with TRBD1. Trimming cost V 5 bases and J 2 bases; bases outside gene matches: 4. Per the germline V gene, CDR1 is SQVTM and CDR2 is ANQGSEA. The CDR3 is made up of 13 amino acids. The CDR3 DNA is TGCAGCGTTCCGGGACAGGGCACCTACGAGCAGTACTTC. Translation gives CSVPGQGTYEQYF.

J is TRBJ1-6 and V is TRBV5-6, with D uncertain. With 4 bases removed from V and 7 bases from J, the gap between germline ends came to 9 bases. This CDR3 is 13 amino acids long. The germline gives CDR1 SGHDT, CDR2 YYEEEE. Here the CDR3 reads CASSPSSNSPLHF. The CDR3 bases are TGTGCCAGCAGCCCGAGTTCCAATTCACCCCTCCACTTT. The whole variable domain, filled in from reference TRBV5-6 and TRBJ1-6, reads DAGVTQSPTHLIKTRGQQVTLRCSPKSGHDTVSWYQQALGQGPQFIFQYYEEEERQRGNFPDRFSGHQFPNYSSELNVNALLLGDSALYLCASSPSSNSPLHFGNGTRLTVT.

This clone came up once. V usage is TRBV6-4 and J usage is TRBJ2-1, with 11 nucleotides matching TRBD2. The CDR3 extends over 14 amino acids. Germline V gene lookup returns CDR1 MRHNA and CDR2 SNTAGT. With V trimmed by 6 bases and J by 8 bases, 6 bases remained unmatched. The chain's CDR3 is CASSNSGGADEQFF. For the CDR3, the DNA is TGTGCCAGCAGCAATAGCGGGGGGGCCGATGAGCAGTTCTTC.

The chain couples TRBV7-2 to TRBJ1-5, with D possibly being TRBD1 (5 bases). Germline-derived CDR1 and CDR2 are SGHTA and FQGNSA. The V end lost 1 base, the J end lost 6 bases, and 16 bases lay between the germline ends. The CDR3 sequence is 16 residues long. This CDR3 is CASSLGRLGGAQPQHF. Written as DNA, the CDR3 is TGTGCCAGCAGCTTAGGTCGGCTCGGGGGTGCTCAGCCCCAGCATTTT. The complete variable domain, with remaining parts taken from reference TRBV7-2 and TRBJ1-5, reads GAGVSQSPSNKVTEKGKDVELRCDPISGHTALYWYRQSLGQGLEFLIYFQGNSAPDKSGLPSDRFSAERTGGSVSTLTIQRTQQEDSAVYLCASSLGRLGGAQPQHFGDGTRLSIL.

About this clone itself: Other DNA sequences of this sample code for an identical CDR3. The chain carries TRBV7-2 and TRBJ1-6; the D gene is possibly TRBD1 (5 bases). V was cut by 4 bases and J by 3 bases, with 16 bases left in between. Germline values: CDR1 SGHTA, CDR2 FQGNSA. There are 17 residues in the CDR3. This CDR3 is CASSSGQSLVYNSPLHF. DNA of the CDR3: TGTGCCAGCAGCTCCGGACAATCCCTTGTCTATAATTCACCCCTCCACTTT.

The J gene is TRBJ1-4, the V gene TRBV7-3, with TRBD1 identical over 9 bases. This CDR3 region has 15 residues. Germline assignment: CDR1 SGHTA and CDR2 FQGTGA. Trimming at V came to 4 bases and at J to 4 bases, leaving 4 bases not matched to a gene. The CDR3 here is CASSSGTGSNEKLFF. The DNA for the CDR3 is TGTGCCAGCAGCTCCGGGACAGGGAGTAATGAAAAACTGTTTTTT. The entire variable domain, with the rest obtained from reference TRBV7-3 and TRBJ1-4, is as follows: GAGVSQTPSNKVTEKGKYVELRCDPISGHTALYWYRQSLGQGPEFLIYFQGTGAADDSGLPNDRFFAVRPEGSVSTLKIQRTERGDSAVYLCASSSGTGSNEKLFFGSGTQLSVL.

This chain links TRBV7-2 with TRBJ2-5; TRBD1 aligns across 7 bases. Germline trimming cut 4 bases from V and 0 bases from J; bases unmatched to any gene: 2. This CDR3 has 14 residues. Germline assignment: CDR1 SGHTA and CDR2 FQGNSA. The CDR3 loop is CASSSQGYQETQYF. The CDR3 DNA follows: TGTGCCAGCAGCTCACAGGGGTACCAAGAGACCCAGTACTTC.

V usage is TRBV5-8 and J usage is TRBJ1-5; 7 nucleotides line up with TRBD1. Germline lookup yields CDR1 SGHTS and CDR2 YDEGEE. The V gene end was trimmed by 0 bases and the J gene end by 7 bases; junction bases not matched to a gene: 4. This CDR3 spans 14 amino acids. This CDR3 reads CASSLESGGQPQHF. In DNA, the CDR3 is TGTGCCAGCAGCTTGGAGTCAGGGGGACAGCCCCAGCATTTT.

The V call is TRBV18, the J call TRBJ1-5; D is undetermined. V was shortened by 3 bases and J by 0 bases, with 9 bases between the two germline ends. Looked up from germline, CDR1 is KGHSH and CDR2 is LQKENI. This CDR3 contains 15 residues. The CDR3, as DNA: TGTGCCAGCTCACCCACGGGTGTTAGCAATCAGCCCCAGCATTTT. Protein sequence: CASSPTGVSNQPQHF.

This clone is a singleton in its sample. The chain carries TRBV18 and TRBJ1-5; 9 bases map to TRBD1. Looked up from germline, CDR1 is KGHSH and CDR2 is LQKENI. The J segment lost 2 bases and the V segment lost 6 bases, leaving 8 bases of the junction unmatched. The CDR3 is made up of 16 amino acids. CDR3 region: CASSPTDRGRNQPQHF. The CDR3 DNA follows: TGTGCCAGCTCGCCAACGGACAGGGGCCGCAATCAGCCCCAGCATTTT. Drawing the rest from reference TRBV18 and TRBJ1-5, the complete variable domain is NAGVMQNPRHLVRRRGQEARLRCSPMKGHSHVYWYRQLPEEGLKFMVYLQKENIIDESGMPKERFSAEFPKEGPSILRIQQVVRGDSAAYFCASSPTDRGRNQPQHFGDGTRLSIL.

The CDR3: CASSAGTRQGSGGYTF. CDR3 nucleotides: TGTGCCAGCAGCGCGGGGACTCGACAGGGATCGGGCGGCTACACCTTC. The chain recombines TRBV7-6 with TRBJ1-2; 7 nucleotides align to TRBD1. Per germline, CDR1 SGHVS and CDR2 FNYEAQ. CDR3 length equals 16 residues. Trimming at V came to 5 bases and at J to 8 bases, leaving 17 bases not matched to a gene. The full variable domain, its missing parts supplied by reference TRBV7-6 and TRBJ1-2, is GAGVSQSPRYKVTKRGQDVALRCDPISGHVSLYWYRQALGQGPEFLTYFNYEAQQDKSGLPNDRFSAERPEGSISTLTIQRTEQRDSAMYRCASSAGTRQGSGGYTFGSGTRLTVV.

Here the CDR3 DNA reads TGTGCCAGCAGTTCGACCCCCAACGGGTTCCCAGCTTTCTTT. It translates to CASSSTPNGFPAFF. The chain uses TRBV25-1 and TRBJ1-1; D not resolved. Germline CDR1 is MGHDK and CDR2 is SYGVNS. CDR3 length: 14 residues. Trimming took 5 bases from V and 10 from J, leaving 20 bases between them.

This clone came up once. The rearrangement joins TRBV9 to TRBJ2-3; 7 bases are a match to TRBD2. V gave up 0 bases and J gave up 4 bases; unmatched junction bases: 5. The CDR3 loop spans 15 amino acids. CDR1 and CDR2 from the germline V gene are SGDLS and YYNGEE. CDR3 sequence reads: CASSVAGLVADTQYF. The DNA for the CDR3 is TGTGCCAGCAGCGTAGCCGGACTAGTCGCAGATACGCAGTATTTT. Looking up the rest from reference TRBV9 and TRBJ2-3 gives the full variable domain: DSGVTQTPKHLITATGQRVTLRCSPRSGDLSVYWYQQSLDQGLQFLIQYYNGEERAKGNILERFSAQQFPDLHSELNLSSLELGDSALYFCASSVAGLVADTQYFGPGTRLTVL.

The rearrangement joins TRBV5-1 to TRBJ2-3; 7 bases line up with TRBD2. The CDR3 has 17 residues. Trimming at V came to 4 bases and at J to 2 bases, leaving 13 bases not matched to a gene. Germline V gives CDR1 SGHRS, CDR2 YFSETQ. The DNA of the CDR3 is TGCGCCAGCAGCCCTGAGGAGGGAGGGACCTACACAGATACGCAGTATTTT. Encoded protein: CASSPEEGGTYTDTQYF.

This chain connects TRBV7-9 to TRBJ1-4; possible D gene TRBD1, 6 bases. This CDR3 spans 14 amino acids. Germline V gene lookup returns CDR1 SEHNR and CDR2 FQNEAQ (reference sequence). Trimming pared 1 base from V and 6 bases from J, leaving 9 bases between. The CDR3 nucleotides read TGTGCCAGCAGCTTAGTTTACAGGGATGAAAAACTGTTTTTT. Its protein is CASSLVYRDEKLFF. The whole variable domain, remainder taken from reference TRBV7-9 and TRBJ1-4, is DTGVSQNPRHKITKRGQNVTFRCDPISEHNRLYWYRQTLGQGPEFLTYFQNEAQLEKSRLLSDRFSAERPKGSFSTLEIQRTEQGDSAMYLCASSLVYRDEKLFFGSGTQLSVL.

The chain joins TRBV7-2 to TRBJ1-1; D remains unclear. The V gene's germline CDR1 is SGHTA and CDR2 FQGNSA. The CDR3 loop spans 15 amino acids. V was trimmed by 1 base and J by 2 bases, leaving 11 bases between them. The CDR3 sequence: CASSLDGRPNTEAFF. The DNA of the CDR3 is TGTGCCAGCAGCTTAGACGGCAGGCCAAACACTGAAGCTTTCTTT.

The chain links TRBV9 to TRBJ2-1; perhaps TRBD2 as D (7 bases). This CDR3 has 16 amino acids. The ends were cut back, 0 bases at V and 7 bases at J, with 17 bases in the middle. Germline V lookup: CDR1 SGDLS, CDR2 YYNGEE. This CDR3 reads CASSVGGGGAWNEQFF. CDR3 DNA sequence: TGTGCCAGCAGCGTAGGAGGGGGGGGCGCATGGAATGAGCAGTTCTTC.

This sequence joins TRBV6-5 and TRBJ2-7; D is possibly TRBD1 (5 bases). The germline V gene encodes CDR1 MNHEY and CDR2 SVGAGI. V lost 5 bases to trimming and J lost 3 bases, with 14 bases between them. CDR3 length equals 14 residues. The CDR3 spells CASSLDSSFYEQYF. CDR3 DNA: TGTGCCAGCAGTCTAGACAGTTCATTCTACGAGCAGTACTTC.

This sequence joins TRBV27 and TRBJ1-1; TRBD1 matches 8 bases. The CDR3 sequence is 14 residues long. Losses at the gene ends were 3 bases for V and 3 bases for J; bases not matched to a gene: 3. Germline V gene sequence: CDR1 MNHEY, CDR2 SMNVEV (reference sequence). In DNA, the CDR3 is TGTGCCAGCAGTTTTAGACAGGGGCACACTGAAGCTTTCTTT. Translating gives CASSFRQGHTEAFF.